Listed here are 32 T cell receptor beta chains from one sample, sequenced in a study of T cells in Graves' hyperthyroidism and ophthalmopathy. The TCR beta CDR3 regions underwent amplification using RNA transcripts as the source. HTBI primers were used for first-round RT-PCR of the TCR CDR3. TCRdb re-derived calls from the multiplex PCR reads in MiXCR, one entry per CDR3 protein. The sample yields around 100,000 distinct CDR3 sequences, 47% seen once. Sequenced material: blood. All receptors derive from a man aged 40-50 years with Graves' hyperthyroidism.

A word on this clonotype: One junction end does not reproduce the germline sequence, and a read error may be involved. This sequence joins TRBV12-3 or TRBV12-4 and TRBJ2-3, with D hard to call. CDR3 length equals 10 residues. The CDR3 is CASSLFELHF. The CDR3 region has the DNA TGTGCCAGCAGTTTATTCGAGCTTCATTTT.

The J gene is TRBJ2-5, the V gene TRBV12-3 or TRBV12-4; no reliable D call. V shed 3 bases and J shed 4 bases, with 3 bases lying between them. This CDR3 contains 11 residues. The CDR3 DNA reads TGTGCCAGCAGTTTCCGAGAGACCCAGTACTTC. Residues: CASSFRETQYF.

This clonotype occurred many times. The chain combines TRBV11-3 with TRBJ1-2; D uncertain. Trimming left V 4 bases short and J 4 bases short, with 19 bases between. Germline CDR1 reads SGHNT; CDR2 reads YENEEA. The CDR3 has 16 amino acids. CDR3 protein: CASSSSGMLDSYGYTF. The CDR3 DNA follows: TGTGCCAGCAGCTCTAGCGGAATGTTGGATAGCTATGGCTACACCTTC.

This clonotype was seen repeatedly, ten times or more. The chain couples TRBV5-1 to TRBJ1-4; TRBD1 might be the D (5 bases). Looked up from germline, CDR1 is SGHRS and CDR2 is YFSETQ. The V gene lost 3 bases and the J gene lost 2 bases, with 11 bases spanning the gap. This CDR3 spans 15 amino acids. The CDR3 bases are TGCGCCAGCAGCTCCACTGGGGGGACTAATGAAAAACTGTTTTTT. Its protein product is CASSSTGGTNEKLFF.

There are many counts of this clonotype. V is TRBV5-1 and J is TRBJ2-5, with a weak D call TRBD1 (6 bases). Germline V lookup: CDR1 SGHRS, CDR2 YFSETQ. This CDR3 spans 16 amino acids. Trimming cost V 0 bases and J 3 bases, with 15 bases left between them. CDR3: CASSLAVRGFEETQYF. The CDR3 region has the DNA TGCGCCAGCAGCTTGGCCGTGAGGGGGTTTGAAGAGACCCAGTACTTC.

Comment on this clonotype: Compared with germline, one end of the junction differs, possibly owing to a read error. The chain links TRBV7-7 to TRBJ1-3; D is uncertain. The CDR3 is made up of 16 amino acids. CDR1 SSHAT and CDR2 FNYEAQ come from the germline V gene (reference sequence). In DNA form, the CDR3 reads TGTGCTAGCAGCTTAGCGGCGGGTCGCACTGGAAACACCATATATTTT. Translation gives CASSLAAGRTGNTIYF.

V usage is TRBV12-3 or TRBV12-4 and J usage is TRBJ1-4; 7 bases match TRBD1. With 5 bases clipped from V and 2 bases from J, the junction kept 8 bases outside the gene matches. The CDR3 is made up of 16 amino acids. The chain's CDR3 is CASSGNRGGTNEKLFF. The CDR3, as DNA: TGTGCCAGCAGTGGAAACAGGGGTGGGACTAATGAAAAACTGTTTTTT.

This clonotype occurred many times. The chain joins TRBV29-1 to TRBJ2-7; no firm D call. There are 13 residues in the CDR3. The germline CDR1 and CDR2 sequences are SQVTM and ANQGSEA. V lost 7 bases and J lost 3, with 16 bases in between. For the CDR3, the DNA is TGCAGCGCCCTCTCCCAGGAACGCTACGAGCAGTACTTC. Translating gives CSALSQERYEQYF.

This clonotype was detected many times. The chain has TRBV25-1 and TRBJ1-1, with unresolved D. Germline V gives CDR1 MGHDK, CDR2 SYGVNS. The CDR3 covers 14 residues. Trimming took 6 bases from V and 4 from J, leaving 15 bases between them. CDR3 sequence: CASSPWGGGTEAFF. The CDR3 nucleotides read TGTGCCAGCAGCCCATGGGGTGGTGGCACTGAAGCTTTCTTT.

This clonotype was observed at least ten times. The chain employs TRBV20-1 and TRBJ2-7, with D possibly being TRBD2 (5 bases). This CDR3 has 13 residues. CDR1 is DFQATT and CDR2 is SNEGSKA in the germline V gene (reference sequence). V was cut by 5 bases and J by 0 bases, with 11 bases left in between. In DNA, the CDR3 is TGCAGTGCTGTCTCGGGGAGCTCCTACGAGCAGTACTTC. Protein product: CSAVSGSSYEQYF.

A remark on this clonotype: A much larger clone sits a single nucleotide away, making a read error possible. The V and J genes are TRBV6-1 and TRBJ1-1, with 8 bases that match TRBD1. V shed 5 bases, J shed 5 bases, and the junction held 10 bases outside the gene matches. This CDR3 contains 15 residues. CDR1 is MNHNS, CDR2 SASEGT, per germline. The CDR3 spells CASSPFRTGKTEAFF. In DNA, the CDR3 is TGTGCCAGCAGTCCCTTTCGGACAGGGAAGACTGAAGCTTTCTTT.

The CDR3 protein is CASRSGARPCNEQFF. The CDR3 region has the DNA TGCGCCAGCAGATCCGGGGCGAGACCCTGCAATGAGCAGTTCTTC. V gene TRBV10-2 combines with J gene TRBJ2-1, with D perhaps matching TRBD1 or TRBD2 (5 bases each). V was pared by 6 bases and J by 6 bases, with 18 bases between. Germline V gene sequence: CDR1 WSHSY, CDR2 SAAADI. CDR3 size: 15 residues.

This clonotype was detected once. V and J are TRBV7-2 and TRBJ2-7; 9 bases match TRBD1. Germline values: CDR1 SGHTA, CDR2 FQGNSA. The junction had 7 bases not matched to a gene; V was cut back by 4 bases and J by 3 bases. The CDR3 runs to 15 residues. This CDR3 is CASSSTGTGIYEQYF. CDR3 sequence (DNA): TGTGCCAGCAGCTCCACCGGGACAGGGATCTACGAGCAGTACTTC.

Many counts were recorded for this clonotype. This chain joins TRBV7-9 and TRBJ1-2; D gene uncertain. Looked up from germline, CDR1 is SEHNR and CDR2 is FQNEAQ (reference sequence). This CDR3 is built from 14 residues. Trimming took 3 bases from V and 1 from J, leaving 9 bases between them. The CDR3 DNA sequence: TGTGCCAGCAGCTTTATACAGCTTAACTATGGCTACACCTTC. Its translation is CASSFIQLNYGYTF.

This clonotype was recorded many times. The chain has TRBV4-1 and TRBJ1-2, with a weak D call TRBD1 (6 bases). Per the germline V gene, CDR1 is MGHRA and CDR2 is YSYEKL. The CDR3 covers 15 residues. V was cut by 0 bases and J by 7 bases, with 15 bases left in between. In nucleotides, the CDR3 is TGCGCCAGCAGCCAAGAATGGGGGCACGAGGGTGGCTACACCTTC. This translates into CASSQEWGHEGGYTF.

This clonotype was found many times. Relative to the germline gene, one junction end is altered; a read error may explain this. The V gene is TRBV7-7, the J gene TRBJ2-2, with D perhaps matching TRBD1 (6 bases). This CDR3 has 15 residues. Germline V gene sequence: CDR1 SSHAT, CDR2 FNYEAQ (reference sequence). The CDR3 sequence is CASSPYRVTAGELFF. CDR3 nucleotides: TGTGCTAGCAGCCCCTACAGGGTCACTGCCGGGGAGCTGTTTTTT.

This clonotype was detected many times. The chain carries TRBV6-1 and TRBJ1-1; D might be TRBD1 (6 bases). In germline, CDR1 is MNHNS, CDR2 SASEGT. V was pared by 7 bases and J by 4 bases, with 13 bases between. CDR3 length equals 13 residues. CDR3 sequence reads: CASTPQGPTEAFF. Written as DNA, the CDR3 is TGTGCCAGCACCCCACAGGGACCCACTGAAGCTTTCTTT.

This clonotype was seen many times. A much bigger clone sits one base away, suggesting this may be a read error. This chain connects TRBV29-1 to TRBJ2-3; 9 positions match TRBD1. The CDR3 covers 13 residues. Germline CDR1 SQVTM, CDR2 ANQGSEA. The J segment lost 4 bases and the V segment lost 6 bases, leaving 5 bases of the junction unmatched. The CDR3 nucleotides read TGCAGCGTCGGGACAGGGAAACCAGATACGCAGTATTTT. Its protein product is CSVGTGKPDTQYF.

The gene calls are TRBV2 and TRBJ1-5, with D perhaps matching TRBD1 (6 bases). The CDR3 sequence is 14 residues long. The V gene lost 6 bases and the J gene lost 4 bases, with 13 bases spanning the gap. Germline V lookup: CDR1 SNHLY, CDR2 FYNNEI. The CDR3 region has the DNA TGTGCCAGCAGGGAACAGGGCAGGAATCAGCCCCAGCATTTT. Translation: CASREQGRNQPQHF.

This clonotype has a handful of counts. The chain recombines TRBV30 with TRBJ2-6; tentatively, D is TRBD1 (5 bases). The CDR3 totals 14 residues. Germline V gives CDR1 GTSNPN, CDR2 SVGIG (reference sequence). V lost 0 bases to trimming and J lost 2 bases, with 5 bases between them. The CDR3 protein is CAWSVGAGANVLTF. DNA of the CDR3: TGTGCCTGGAGTGTAGGGGCTGGGGCCAACGTCCTGACTTTC.

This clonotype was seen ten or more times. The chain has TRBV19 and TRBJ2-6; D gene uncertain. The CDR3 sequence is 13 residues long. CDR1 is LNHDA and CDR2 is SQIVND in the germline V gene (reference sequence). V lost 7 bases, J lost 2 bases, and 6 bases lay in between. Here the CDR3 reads CASTVTGANVLTF. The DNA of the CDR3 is TGTGCCAGTACAGTGACTGGGGCCAACGTCCTGACTTTC.

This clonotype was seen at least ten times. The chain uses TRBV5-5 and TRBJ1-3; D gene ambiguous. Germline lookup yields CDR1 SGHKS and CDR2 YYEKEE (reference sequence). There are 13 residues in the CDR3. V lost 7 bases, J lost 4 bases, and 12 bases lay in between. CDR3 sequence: CASDVEEGNTIYF. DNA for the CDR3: TGTGCCAGCGACGTTGAGGAGGGAAACACCATATATTTT.

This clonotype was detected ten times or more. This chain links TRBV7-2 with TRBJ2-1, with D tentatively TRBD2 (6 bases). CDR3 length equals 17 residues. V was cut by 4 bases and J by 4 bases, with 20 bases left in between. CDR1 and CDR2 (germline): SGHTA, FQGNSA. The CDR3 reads CASSSRQVAVSYNEQFF. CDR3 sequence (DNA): TGTGCCAGCAGCTCTAGGCAGGTAGCGGTTTCTTACAATGAGCAGTTCTTC.

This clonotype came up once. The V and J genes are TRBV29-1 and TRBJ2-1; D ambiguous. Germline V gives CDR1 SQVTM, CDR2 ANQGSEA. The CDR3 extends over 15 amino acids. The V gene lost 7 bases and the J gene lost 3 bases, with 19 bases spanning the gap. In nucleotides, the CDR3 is TGCAGCGCCAACATGCAAGGTAGACACTACAATGAGCAGTTCTTC. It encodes CSANMQGRHYNEQFF.

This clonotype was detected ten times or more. The CDR3 spells CSARDRAADTQYF. The CDR3 DNA sequence: TGCAGTGCTAGAGACAGGGCGGCAGATACGCAGTATTTT. This chain uses TRBV20-1 with TRBJ2-3, with D possibly being TRBD1 (5 bases). Trimming left V 0 bases short and J 4 bases short, with 8 bases between. The CDR3 has 13 amino acids. Looked up from germline, CDR1 is DFQATT and CDR2 is SNEGSKA (reference sequence).

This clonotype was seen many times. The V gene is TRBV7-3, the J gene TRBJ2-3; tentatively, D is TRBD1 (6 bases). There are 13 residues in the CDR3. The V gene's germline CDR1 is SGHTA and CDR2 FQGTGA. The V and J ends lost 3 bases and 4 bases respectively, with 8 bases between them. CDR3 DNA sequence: TGTGCCAGCAGCTTGTCAGGGGCAGATACGCAGTATTTT. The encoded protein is CASSLSGADTQYF. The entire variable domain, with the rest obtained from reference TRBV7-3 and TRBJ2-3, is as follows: GAGVSQTPSNKVTEKGKYVELRCDPISGHTALYWYRQSLGQGPEFLIYFQGTGAADDSGLPNDRFFAVRPEGSVSTLKIQRTERGDSAVYLCASSLSGADTQYFGPGTRLTVL.

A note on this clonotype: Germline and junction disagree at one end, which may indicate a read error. The CDR3 DNA sequence: TGTGCCACCTTTGACATTGGCACTGAAGCTCTCTTT. Its translation is CATFDIGTEALF. This chain joins TRBV28 and TRBJ1-1; no reliable D call. Per germline, CDR1 MDHEN and CDR2 SYDVKM. The CDR3 consists of 12 residues.

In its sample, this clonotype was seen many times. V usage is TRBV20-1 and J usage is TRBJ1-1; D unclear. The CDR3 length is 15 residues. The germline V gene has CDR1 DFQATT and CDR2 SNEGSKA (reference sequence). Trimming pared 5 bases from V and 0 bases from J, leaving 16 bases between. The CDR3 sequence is CSAPAGLVMNTEAFF. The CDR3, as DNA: TGCAGTGCTCCCGCGGGGTTAGTTATGAACACTGAAGCTTTCTTT.

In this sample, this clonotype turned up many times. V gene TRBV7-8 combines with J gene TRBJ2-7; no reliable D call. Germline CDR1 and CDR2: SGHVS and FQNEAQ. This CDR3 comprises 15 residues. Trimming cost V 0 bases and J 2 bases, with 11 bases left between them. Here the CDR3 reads CASSLADRPTYEQYF. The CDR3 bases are TGTGCCAGCAGCTTAGCCGACCGACCTACCTACGAGCAGTACTTC.

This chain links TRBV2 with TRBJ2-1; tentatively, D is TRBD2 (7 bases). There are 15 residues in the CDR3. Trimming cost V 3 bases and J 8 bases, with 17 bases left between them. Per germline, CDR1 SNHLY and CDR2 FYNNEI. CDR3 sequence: CASSDEGGLIDEQFF. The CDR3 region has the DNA TGTGCCAGCAGTGACGAGGGGGGGCTCATCGATGAGCAGTTCTTC.

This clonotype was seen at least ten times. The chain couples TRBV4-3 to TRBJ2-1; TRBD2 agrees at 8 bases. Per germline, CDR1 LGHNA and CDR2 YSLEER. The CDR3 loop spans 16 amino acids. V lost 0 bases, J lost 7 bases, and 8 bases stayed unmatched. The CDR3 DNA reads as TGCGCCAGCAGCCAAGATGGTACGGGAGGGATTAATGAGCAGTTCTTC. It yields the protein CASSQDGTGGINEQFF.

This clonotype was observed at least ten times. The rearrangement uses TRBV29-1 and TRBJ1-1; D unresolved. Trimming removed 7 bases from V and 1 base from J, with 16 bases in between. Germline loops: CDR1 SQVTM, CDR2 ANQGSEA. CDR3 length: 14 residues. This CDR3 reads CSAAGGKSNTEAFF. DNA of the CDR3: TGCAGCGCGGCAGGTGGGAAATCGAACACTGAAGCTTTCTTT.